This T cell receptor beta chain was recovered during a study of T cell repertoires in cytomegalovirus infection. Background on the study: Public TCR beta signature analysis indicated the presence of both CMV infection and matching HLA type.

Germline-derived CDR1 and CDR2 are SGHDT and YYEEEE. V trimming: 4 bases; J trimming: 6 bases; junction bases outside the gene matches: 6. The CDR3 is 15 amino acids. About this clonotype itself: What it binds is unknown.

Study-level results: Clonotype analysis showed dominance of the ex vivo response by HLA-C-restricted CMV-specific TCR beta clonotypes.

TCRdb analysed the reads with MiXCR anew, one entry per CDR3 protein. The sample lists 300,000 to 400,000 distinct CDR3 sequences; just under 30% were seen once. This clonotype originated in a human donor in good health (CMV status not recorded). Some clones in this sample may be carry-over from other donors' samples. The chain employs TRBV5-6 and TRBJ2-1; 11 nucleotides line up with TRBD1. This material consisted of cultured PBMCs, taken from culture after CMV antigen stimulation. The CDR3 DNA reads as TGTGCCAGCAGCGGGGGGACAGGGGGGCGCAATGAGCAGTTCTTC. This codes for CASSGGTGGRNEQFF.